The 25 T cell receptor beta chains presented below share a single source sample, sequenced in a study of cytomegalovirus exposure and HLA in healthy donors (TCRdb year 2017). Receptors were amplified or captured by the immunoSEQ multiplex PCR assay. This immuneACCESS table, as held by TCRdb, lists in-frame sequences with V and J called but not all clones. Of the missing ones, under half trace to an unresolved V gene in checked studies; the others have no known cause. This sample comprises 300,000 or so clones, around 90% of them detected only once. Around 0.88% of the sample is held by the ten biggest clonotypes. Material: PBMCs. Source of these receptors: a man aged 25-45 years in good health and CMV-seronegative.

Comments on this clone: Other DNA sequences in this specimen translate into the identical CDR3. The rearrangement joins TRBV20-1 to TRBJ2-7, with 7 bases that match TRBD1. The ends lost 6 bases at V and 2 bases at J; junction bases unmatched: 1. The CDR3 contains 11 residues. The germline CDR1 and CDR2 sequences are DFQATT and SNEGSKA (reference sequence). CDR3 nucleotide sequence: TGCAGTGCGCAGGGGGCCTACGAGCAGTACTTC. Protein: CSAQGAYEQYF.

The V call is TRBV2, the J call TRBJ1-2; D is possibly TRBD1 (6 bases). Germline V gene sequence: CDR1 SNHLY, CDR2 FYNNEI. V was cut by 7 bases and J by 8 bases, with 17 bases left in between. There are 13 residues in the CDR3. The CDR3 reads CASTNQGSRGYTF. The DNA of the CDR3 is TGTGCCAGCACGAACCAGGGGAGTAGAGGCTACACCTTC.

V usage is TRBV18 and J usage is TRBJ1-1; unclear D gene. The germline V gene has CDR1 KGHSH and CDR2 LQKENI. The length of the CDR3 is 13 residues. Trimming removed 4 bases from V and 3 bases from J, with 9 bases in between. The CDR3 loop is CASSLLDYTEAFF. The CDR3, as DNA: TGTGCCAGCTCACTTCTGGACTACACTGAAGCTTTCTTT.

This clone is a singleton in its sample. The gene calls are TRBV7-6 and TRBJ2-5; 12 nucleotides match TRBD2. The germline gives CDR1 SGHVS, CDR2 FNYEAQ. The CDR3 consists of 15 residues. V lost 2 bases, J lost 5 bases, and 3 bases stayed unmatched. CDR3 DNA sequence: TGTGCCAGCAGCTTACCTAGCGGGGGGGCTGAGACCCAGTACTTC. It translates to CASSLPSGGAETQYF.

This sequence joins TRBV5-1 and TRBJ2-2, with TRBD2 identical over 7 bases. The ends lost 1 base at V and 2 bases at J; junction bases unmatched: 8. Germline V lookup: CDR1 SGHRS, CDR2 YFSETQ. CDR3 length: 17 residues. CDR3 DNA sequence: TGCGCCAGCAGCTTGAATGCGGGGGAGCTCAACACCGGGGAGCTGTTTTTT. Protein sequence: CASSLNAGELNTGELFF.

This clone was seen many times. The V call is TRBV18, the J call TRBJ1-6; 8 bases match TRBD1. This CDR3 region has 14 residues. Germline-derived CDR1 and CDR2 are KGHSH and LQKENI. With 3 bases clipped from V and 10 bases from J, the junction kept 5 bases outside the gene matches. The CDR3 region is CASSPTGERSPLHF. In DNA, the CDR3 is TGTGCCAGCTCACCGACAGGGGAAAGGTCACCCCTCCACTTT.

This chain uses TRBV18 with TRBJ1-6; 8 nucleotides align to TRBD1. V was pared by 2 bases and J by 10 bases, with 7 bases of the junction left unmatched. CDR1 and CDR2 (germline): KGHSH, LQKENI. The CDR3 extends over 15 amino acids. CDR3 residues: CASSPRQGKDSPLHF. The CDR3 DNA reads TGTGCCAGCTCACCAAGACAGGGGAAGGACTCACCCCTCCACTTT.

The genes are TRBV2 and TRBJ1-5, with 8 bases identical to TRBD1. Germline V gives CDR1 SNHLY, CDR2 FYNNEI. V gave up 4 bases and J gave up 3 bases; unmatched junction bases: 14. The CDR3 consists of 18 residues. CDR3 in amino acids: CASSAGSVTGDPNQPQHF. The CDR3 DNA reads as TGTGCCAGCAGTGCGGGAAGTGTGACAGGGGATCCCAATCAGCCCCAGCATTTT. Together with reference TRBV2 and TRBJ1-5, the CDR3 gives the full variable domain: EPEVTQTPSHQVTQMGQEVILRCVPISNHLYFYWYRQILGQKVEFLVSFYNNEISEKSEIFDDQFSVERPDGSNFTLKIRSTKLEDSAMYFCASSAGSVTGDPNQPQHFGDGTRLSIL.

The V call is TRBV11-2, the J call TRBJ2-7; 7 bases align to TRBD1. Germline V gene lookup returns CDR1 SGHAT and CDR2 FQNNGV. The CDR3 consists of 14 residues. V lost 4 bases to trimming and J lost 2 bases; unmatched junction nucleotides: 5. CDR3 nucleotides: TGTGCCAGCAGCTCCAGGGACAGAGCCTACGAGCAGTACTTC. Translated: CASSSRDRAYEQYF.

The V gene is TRBV2, the J gene TRBJ1-6, with D unresolved. Trimming took 8 bases from V and 0 from J, leaving 14 bases between them. CDR1 SNHLY and CDR2 FYNNEI come from the germline V gene. This CDR3 is 16 amino acids long. CDR3 amino acids: CASGKGTSSYNSPLHF. The CDR3 region has the DNA TGTGCCAGCGGGAAGGGAACTAGCTCCTATAATTCACCCCTCCACTTT.

The chain combines TRBV15 with TRBJ1-5, with D unresolved. V was pared by 3 bases and J by 4 bases, with 13 bases between. This CDR3 is 15 amino acids long. Germline loops: CDR1 LNHNV, CDR2 YYDKDF (reference sequence). The CDR3 sequence: CATSSLRFQNQPQHF. For the CDR3, the DNA is TGTGCCACCAGCAGCCTCCGTTTCCAGAATCAGCCCCAGCATTTT. The whole variable domain, remainder taken from reference TRBV15 and TRBJ1-5, is DAMVIQNPRYQVTQFGKPVTLSCSQTLNHNVMYWYQQKSSQAPKLLFHYYDKDFNNEADTPDNFQSRRPNTSFCFLDIRSPGLGDTAMYLCATSSLRFQNQPQHFGDGTRLSIL.

The chain recombines TRBV7-2 with TRBJ2-5, with TRBD2 matching 8 bases. Germline assignment: CDR1 SGHTA and CDR2 FQGNSA. The CDR3 runs 17 residues. V trimming: 2 bases; J trimming: 1 base; junction bases outside the gene matches: 9. This CDR3 is CASSLSRISGVQETQYF. As DNA, the CDR3 is TGTGCCAGCAGCTTAAGTAGGATTAGCGGGGTCCAAGAGACCCAGTACTTC.

The CDR3 protein is CASSPQYDGFSGRTVRNDGYTF. The CDR3 DNA reads TGTGCCAGCTCACCACAGTATGATGGGTTTTCGGGAAGAACCGTCCGGAACGATGGCTACACCTTC. The rearrangement uses TRBV18 and TRBJ1-2, with D unclear. CDR3 size: 22 residues. Trimming pared 1 base from V and 6 bases from J, leaving 36 bases between. Germline V gives CDR1 KGHSH, CDR2 LQKENI.

This clone was counted once. The rearrangement joins TRBV28 to TRBJ1-1, with D unresolved. Germline V CDR1 and CDR2: MDHEN, SYDVKM. The germline V and J ends were trimmed by 3 bases and 9 bases, with 17 bases remaining between them. There are 14 residues in the CDR3. The CDR3 DNA reads TGTGCCAGCAGTTTTTCGGGTTCTGATAGAAAAGCTTTCTTT. This translates into CASSFSGSDRKAFF.

This clone was picked up one time. The V call is TRBV5-6, the J call TRBJ2-3, with TRBD2 matching over 7 bases. CDR1 SGHDT and CDR2 YYEEEE come from the germline V gene. The CDR3 extends over 15 amino acids. The V and J ends lost 2 bases and 1 base, in that order; junction bases with no gene match: 4. The CDR3 DNA reads as TGTGCCAGCAGCTTCGTAACTAGCGGCACAGATACGCAGTATTTT. It translates to CASSFVTSGTDTQYF. The whole variable domain, filled in from reference TRBV5-6 and TRBJ2-3, reads DAGVTQSPTHLIKTRGQQVTLRCSPKSGHDTVSWYQQALGQGPQFIFQYYEEEERQRGNFPDRFSGHQFPNYSSELNVNALLLGDSALYLCASSFVTSGTDTQYFGPGTRLTVL.

This rearrangement joins TRBV4-3 to TRBJ1-2; D is undetermined. The CDR3 has 14 amino acids. CDR1 is LGHNA, CDR2 YSLEER, per germline. With 0 bases removed from V and 8 bases from J, the gap between germline ends came to 13 bases. The CDR3 coding sequence is TGCGCCAGCAGCCAAGATCAGGCCTTCCGGGGCTACACCTTC. Protein: CASSQDQAFRGYTF.

V and J are TRBV6-5 and TRBJ1-2; 7 positions match TRBD1. V was clipped by 6 bases and J by 4 bases; unmatched bases: 2. There are 12 residues in the CDR3. From germline, CDR1 is MNHEY and CDR2 SVGAGI. CDR3 sequence (DNA): TGTGCCAGCAGCGGGACAGTCTATGGCTACACCTTC. Its translation: CASSGTVYGYTF.

The V call is TRBV6-4, the J call TRBJ1-2, with a weak D call TRBD1 (5 bases). Germline V gives CDR1 MRHNA, CDR2 SNTAGT. Trimming removed 7 bases from V and 2 bases from J, with 17 bases in between. The length of the CDR3 is 15 residues. This CDR3 is CASKPSGNINYGYTF. CDR3 DNA sequence: TGTGCCAGCAAACCCTCAGGGAACATCAACTATGGCTACACCTTC.

CDR3 region: CASSQGLAGANTGELFF. CDR3 sequence (DNA): TGTGCCAGCAGCCAGGGACTAGCGGGGGCGAACACCGGGGAGCTGTTTTTT. J is TRBJ2-2 and V is TRBV7-9, with 14 nucleotides matching TRBD2. The CDR3 totals 17 residues. V was pared by 5 bases and J by 0 bases, with 2 bases of the junction left unmatched. Per the germline V gene, CDR1 is SEHNR and CDR2 is FQNEAQ (reference sequence).

The chain employs TRBV2 and TRBJ1-1; 7 bases map to TRBD1. CDR3 length: 12 residues. Per the germline V gene, CDR1 is SNHLY and CDR2 is FYNNEI. The V segment lost 8 bases and the J segment 3 bases; nucleotides outside the gene matches: 3. DNA for the CDR3: TGTGCCAGCCGGGACAGAGACACTGAAGCTTTCTTT. Its protein is CASRDRDTEAFF.

CDR3 sequence reads: CASSLGTSGGTTDTQYF. DNA for the CDR3: TGCGCCAGCAGCCTTGGGACTAGCGGGGGGACCACAGATACGCAGTATTTT. The chain uses TRBV4-3 and TRBJ2-3, with 15 bases identical to TRBD2. The V gene end was trimmed by 4 bases and the J gene end by 2 bases; junction bases not matched to a gene: 4. The CDR3 has 17 amino acids. Germline loops: CDR1 LGHNA, CDR2 YSLEER.

J is TRBJ2-4 and V is TRBV30; 7 nucleotides match TRBD2. The CDR3 is 13 amino acids. The ends lost 2 bases at V and 9 bases at J; junction bases unmatched: 7. CDR1 is GTSNPN and CDR2 is SVGIG in the germline V gene (reference sequence). The CDR3 DNA reads TGTGCCTGGAGTCTAGCGGAAGGGCTCATTCAGTACTTC. Amino acid sequence: CAWSLAEGLIQYF.

The J gene is TRBJ2-7, the V gene TRBV6-1; 7 bases match TRBD2. The CDR3 loop spans 16 amino acids. CDR1 MNHNS and CDR2 SASEGT come from the germline V gene. V dropped 2 bases and J dropped 3; count of bases not matched to a gene: 10. This CDR3 reads CASSERREWEGYEQYF. The CDR3 DNA reads as TGTGCCAGCAGTGAAAGACGGGAATGGGAGGGCTACGAGCAGTACTTC.

The chain couples TRBV7-9 to TRBJ1-2, with D possibly being TRBD1 (6 bases). The CDR3 is 14 residues long. V dropped 5 bases and J dropped 5 bases, with 15 bases sitting between them. Germline assignment: CDR1 SEHNR and CDR2 FQNEAQ (reference sequence). CDR3 DNA: TGTGCCAGCAGCCTCGGGACACCTTTTTATGGCTACACCTTC. Encoded protein: CASSLGTPFYGYTF.

The chain uses TRBV5-4 and TRBJ2-7; 13 bases match TRBD2. V shed 4 bases and J 7 bases; nucleotides not matched to a gene: 11. Germline V gives CDR1 SGHNT, CDR2 YYREEE (reference sequence). This CDR3 is 16 amino acids long. This CDR3 is CASSDSLAGGLREQYF. CDR3 DNA sequence: TGTGCCAGCAGCGACTCACTAGCGGGGGGGCTGCGGGAGCAGTACTTC.